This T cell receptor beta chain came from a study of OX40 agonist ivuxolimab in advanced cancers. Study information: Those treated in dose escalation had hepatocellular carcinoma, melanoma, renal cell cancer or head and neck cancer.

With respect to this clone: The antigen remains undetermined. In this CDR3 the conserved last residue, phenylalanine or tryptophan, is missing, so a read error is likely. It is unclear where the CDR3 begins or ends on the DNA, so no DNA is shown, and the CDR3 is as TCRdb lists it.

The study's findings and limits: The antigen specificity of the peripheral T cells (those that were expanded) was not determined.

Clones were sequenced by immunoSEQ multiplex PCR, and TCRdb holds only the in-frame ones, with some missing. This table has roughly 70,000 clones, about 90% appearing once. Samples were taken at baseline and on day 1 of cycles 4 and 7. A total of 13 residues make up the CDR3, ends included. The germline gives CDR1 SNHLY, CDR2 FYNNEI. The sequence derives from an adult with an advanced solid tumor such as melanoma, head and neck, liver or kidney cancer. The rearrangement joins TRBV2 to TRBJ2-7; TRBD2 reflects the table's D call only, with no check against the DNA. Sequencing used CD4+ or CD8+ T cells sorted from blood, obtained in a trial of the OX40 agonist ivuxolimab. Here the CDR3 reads CASRNRRDPLGEC.